The rows below give T cell receptor beta chains drawn from one sample of a study of shared clonotypes between healthy human individuals. Repertoires were generated with immunoSEQ multiplex PCR, while TCRdb's copy carries only in-frame clones and drops some. The sample lists about 470,000 clones, about 85% occurring once. The material sequenced was PBMCs. These TCRs come from a woman aged 40 to 49 in good health. Some clones in this sample may be carry-over from other donors' samples. Both conserved end residues are part of each CDR3. A clone size is listed for some rows: how often the clone was seen (once, few, many), or a class if it is expanded.

abundance,v_gene,j_gene,CDR3aa
.,TRBV5-1,TRBJ1-3,CASSLGQGTGNTIYF
once,TRBV29-1,TRBJ2-7,CSVADTLSYEQYF
.,TRBV10-2,TRBJ2-4,CASRHSAGVAKNIQYF
once,TRBV23-1,TRBJ1-2,CASSLGGLGYTF
.,TRBV28,TRBJ2-7,CASSLGSVPYEQYF
.,TRBV28,TRBJ1-2,CASSLLTDYGYTF
once,TRBV7-2,TRBJ1-1,CASSSLVGEGTEAFF
.,TRBV23-1,TRBJ1-4,CASSQGALANEKLFF
.,TRBV5-4,TRBJ2-7,CASSLGSGVGEQYF
few,TRBV6-1,TRBJ1-3,CASRRQGLFGNTIYF
few,TRBV7-2,TRBJ2-3,CASSRTSGSYTQYF
.,TRBV5-1,TRBJ2-3,CASSFTGGPDTQYF
once,TRBV28,TRBJ1-1,CASSFGGVRAFF
.,TRBV18,TRBJ1-6,CASSGQGDSPLHF
many,TRBV5-6,TRBJ2-1,CASSFAGVEQFF
.,TRBV6-6,TRBJ2-1,CASAGSARYNEQFF
.,TRBV7-2,TRBJ1-1,CASSLRETEAFF
.,TRBV18,TRBJ2-5,CASSPGLAGGWQETQYF
.,TRBV10-3,TRBJ1-4,CAISDRRTGLNEKLFF
.,TRBV6-5,TRBJ2-3,CASSGGAVDTQYF
.,TRBV7-9,TRBJ2-7,CASSLDLLVYEQYF
.,TRBV4-1,TRBJ2-1,CASSQDWMGQGSYNEQFF
.,TRBV7-3,TRBJ1-2,CASSRQGQGAGYTF
.,TRBV4-3,TRBJ1-4,CASSQGVTGGEKLFF
.,TRBV7-2,TRBJ2-1,CASSLGVAGGGSYNEQFF
.,TRBV7-3,TRBJ1-2,CASSQTGGLGYTF
.,TRBV30,TRBJ2-1,CAWSTMPGTVGYNEQFF